This passage covers 21 T cell receptor beta chains from one sample sequenced in a study of blood T cell repertoires in COVID-19. Assay used: immunoSEQ multiplex PCR; TCRdb lists only in-frame clones, some missing. The sample holds about 260,000 clones, about 88% seen once. The sequenced sample was peripheral blood. The source is a young man with active or convalescent COVID-19.

This sequence joins TRBV7-9 and TRBJ1-1; D call uncertain. The germline V gene encodes CDR1 SEHNR and CDR2 FQNEAQ (reference sequence). This CDR3 has 13 residues. The V end lost 5 bases, the J end lost 1 base, and 8 bases lay between the germline ends. CDR3 DNA: TGTGCCAGCAGCCAACATGAGAACACTGAAGCTTTCTTT. This codes for CASSQHENTEAFF.

The chain recombines TRBV3-1 (or the pseudogene TRBV3-2) with TRBJ2-2; D is possibly TRBD2 (6 bases). The CDR3 sequence is 16 residues long. CDR1 is LGHDT, CDR2 YNNKEL, per germline (reference sequence). The ends were cut back, 0 bases at V and 3 bases at J, with 11 bases in the middle. CDR3 nucleotides: TGTGCCAGCAGCCAAGACGGAGCGGGTTACACCGGGGAGCTGTTTTTT. Its protein is CASSQDGAGYTGELFF.

The gene calls are TRBV7-9 and TRBJ2-7; the match to TRBD2 covers 7 bases. This CDR3 is 14 amino acids long. Trimming took 2 bases from V and 3 from J; bases not matched to a gene: 4. Germline CDR1 SEHNR, CDR2 FQNEAQ (reference sequence). Here the CDR3 reads CASSLIGGSYEQYF. The DNA of the CDR3 is TGTGCCAGCAGCTTAATCGGGGGGAGCTACGAGCAGTACTTC.

J is TRBJ1-6 and V is TRBV10-3; 10 nucleotides line up with TRBD1. The CDR3 is 14 residues long. Germline CDR1 is ENHRY and CDR2 is SYGVKD. The junction had 7 bases not matched to a gene; V was cut back by 10 bases and J by 7 bases. The CDR3 DNA reads as TGTGCCAGTGGACCGGGACAGGGGAATTCACCCCTCCACTTT. Protein product: CASGPGQGNSPLHF.

The V and J genes are TRBV27 and TRBJ1-2, with D possibly matching TRBD1 (5 bases). With 2 bases removed from V and 8 bases from J, the gap between germline ends came to 15 bases. The CDR3 runs to 14 residues. The germline CDR1 and CDR2 sequences are MNHEY and SMNVEV (reference sequence). CDR3 sequence: CASSLGARARGYTF. CDR3 in DNA: TGTGCCAGCAGTTTAGGGGCCAGGGCAAGAGGCTACACCTTC.

V usage is TRBV20-1 and J usage is TRBJ2-5; 7 positions match TRBD2. Germline V CDR1 and CDR2: DFQATT, SNEGSKA (reference sequence). The CDR3 is made up of 13 amino acids. J was trimmed by 1 base and V by 6 bases; bases with no gene match: 5. CDR3 coding DNA: TGCAGTGCGAGTGCTAGCGGCCAAGAGACCCAGTACTTC. It yields the protein CSASASGQETQYF.

As concerns this clone: The same CDR3 arises from other DNA sequences in this sample as well. The chain joins TRBV2 to TRBJ1-5; D is perhaps TRBD1 (5 bases). CDR1 is SNHLY, CDR2 FYNNEI, per germline. Trimming took off 1 base at V and 7 bases at J, with 5 bases between the two ends. This CDR3 comprises 12 residues. CDR3 nucleotides: TGTGCCAGCAGTGAAGGGGGCCAGCCCCAGCATTTT. Translated, it gives CASSEGGQPQHF.

This sequence joins TRBV7-9 and TRBJ2-2; D is undetermined. The CDR3 extends over 14 amino acids. V lost 5 bases, J lost 0 bases, and 7 bases lay in between. CDR1 and CDR2 from the germline V gene are SEHNR and FQNEAQ (reference sequence). The CDR3 coding sequence is TGTGCCAGCAGCCAGATGGCGAACACCGGGGAGCTGTTTTTT. This translates into CASSQMANTGELFF.

The V gene is TRBV5-6, the J gene TRBJ2-5, with D maybe TRBD1 (7 bases). CDR1 and CDR2 (germline): SGHDT, YYEEEE. The CDR3 runs to 13 residues. The germline V and J ends were trimmed by 7 bases and 4 bases, with 14 bases remaining between them. CDR3 region: CASGPQGGETQYF. In DNA, the CDR3 is TGTGCCAGCGGTCCCCAGGGGGGAGAGACCCAGTACTTC.

CDR3 protein: CASSLYRGAPGEQYF. The CDR3 nucleotides are TGTGCCAGCAGCTTATACAGGGGGGCGCCCGGCGAGCAGTACTTC. The rearrangement joins TRBV11-1 to TRBJ2-7, with 8 bases fitting TRBD1. This CDR3 contains 15 residues. The germline gives CDR1 SGHAT, CDR2 FQDESV (reference sequence). V lost 2 bases, J lost 6 bases, and 9 bases stayed unmatched.

Of note for this clone: A junction boundary mismatches the germline segment, possibly from a read error. The chain couples TRBV15 to TRBJ2-6; a weak D match, TRBD2 (6 bases). CDR1 is LNHNV and CDR2 is YYDKDF in the germline V gene (reference sequence). The CDR3 sequence is 16 residues long. The CDR3 sequence is CATSSGTHSGANILTF. The CDR3, as DNA: TGTGCCACCAGCTCTGGGACTCATTCTGGGGCCAACATCCTGACTTTC.

The rearrangement joins TRBV9 to TRBJ2-7, with a weak D call TRBD2 (7 bases). The germline CDR1 and CDR2 sequences are SGDLS and YYNGEE. The CDR3 runs to 15 residues. V was trimmed by 4 bases and J by 2 bases, leaving 16 bases between them. The CDR3 region is CASSPGGAGTYEQYF. The CDR3 region has the DNA TGTGCCAGCAGCCCTGGGGGGGCAGGCACCTACGAGCAGTACTTC.

The table lists this clone with a count of one. The chain has TRBV18 and TRBJ2-7; 7 bases line up with TRBD2. The CDR3 contains 12 residues. V lost 6 bases, J lost 5 bases, and 4 bases stayed unmatched. Germline CDR1 KGHSH, CDR2 LQKENI. CDR3 bases: TGTGCCAGCTCCATTCGGGGGGACGAGCAGTACTTC. Its protein product is CASSIRGDEQYF.

The genes are TRBV19 and TRBJ1-1, with D unclear. The CDR3 loop spans 15 amino acids. V lost 6 bases and J lost 2, with 16 bases in between. The germline V gene has CDR1 LNHDA and CDR2 SQIVND (reference sequence). As DNA, the CDR3 is TGTGCCAGTAGGGTAAGTCGAGGAGGAAACACTGAAGCTTTCTTT. Translation gives CASRVSRGGNTEAFF.

This chain uses TRBV10-3 with TRBJ2-3; a possible D gene is TRBD2 (5 bases). The V end lost 0 bases, the J end lost 5 bases, and 12 bases lay between the germline ends. This CDR3 is 15 amino acids long. The germline V gene has CDR1 ENHRY and CDR2 SYGVKD. This CDR3 reads CAISESGIGGDTQYF. CDR3 DNA sequence: TGTGCCATCAGTGAGTCGGGAATAGGAGGAGATACGCAGTATTTT.

The chain is built from TRBV11-3 and TRBJ2-3, with TRBD1 identical over 7 bases. The germline gives CDR1 SGHNT, CDR2 YENEEA. The CDR3 runs to 13 residues. Trimming removed 7 bases from V and 6 bases from J; junction bases left unmatched: 7. This chain's CDR3 is CASTRGGRDTQYF. CDR3 nucleotide sequence: TGTGCCAGCACGCGAGGGGGCAGGGATACGCAGTATTTT.

The V call is TRBV27, the J call TRBJ1-1, with a possible D match to TRBD1 (5 bases). From germline, CDR1 is MNHEY and CDR2 SMNVEV (reference sequence). Trimming removed 6 bases from V and 5 bases from J, with 13 bases in between. The CDR3 spans 13 residues. The CDR3 DNA sequence: TGTGCCAGCAGGGGTTCAGGGAGGACTGAAGCTTTCTTT. It codes for CASRGSGRTEAFF.

With respect to this clone: This sample also contains other DNA sequences that code for the same CDR3. The V and J genes are TRBV5-1 and TRBJ2-1; the match to TRBD1 covers 9 bases. Germline loops: CDR1 SGHRS, CDR2 YFSETQ. Trimming removed 3 bases from V and 2 bases from J; junction bases left unmatched: 3. The CDR3 runs to 15 residues. CDR3 in amino acids: CASSWGQGAYNEQFF. As DNA, the CDR3 is TGCGCCAGCAGCTGGGGACAGGGAGCCTACAATGAGCAGTTCTTC.

The chain employs TRBV27 and TRBJ1-6; possible D gene TRBD1, 6 bases. Trimming removed 3 bases from V and 7 bases from J, with 10 bases in between. The CDR3 sequence is 14 residues long. The germline V gene encodes CDR1 MNHEY and CDR2 SMNVEV (reference sequence). The DNA of the CDR3 is TGTGCCAGCAGTTTCGGGCAGGGGAATTCACCCCTCCACTTT. It codes for CASSFGQGNSPLHF.

The chain employs TRBV24-1 and TRBJ2-7; TRBD1 is a possible D gene (5 bases). In germline, CDR1 is KGHDR, CDR2 SFDVKD. The germline V and J ends were trimmed by 3 bases and 1 base, with 18 bases remaining between them. The CDR3 has 17 amino acids. The CDR3 loop is CATSDRTELTDSYEQYF. For the CDR3, the DNA is TGTGCCACCAGTGATCGAACAGAATTGACAGATTCCTACGAGCAGTACTTC.

The genes are TRBV6-5 and TRBJ1-1; D is undetermined. This CDR3 has 11 amino acids. Trimming took off 7 bases at V and 8 bases at J, with 11 bases between the two ends. Germline values: CDR1 MNHEY, CDR2 SVGAGI. The DNA of the CDR3 is TGTGCCAGCACCAGTTCAGGCGAAGCTTTCTTT. Translating gives CASTSSGEAFF.